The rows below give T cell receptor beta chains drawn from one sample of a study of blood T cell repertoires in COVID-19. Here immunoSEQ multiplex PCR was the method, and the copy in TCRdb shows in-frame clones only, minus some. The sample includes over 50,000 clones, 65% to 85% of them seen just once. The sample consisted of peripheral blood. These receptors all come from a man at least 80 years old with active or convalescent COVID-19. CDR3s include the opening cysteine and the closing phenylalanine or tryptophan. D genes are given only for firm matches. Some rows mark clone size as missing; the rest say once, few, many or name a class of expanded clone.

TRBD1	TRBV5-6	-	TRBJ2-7	TGTGCCAGCAGCTGGGACAGGGGCGGGTACGAGCAGTACTTC	CASSWDRGGYEQYF
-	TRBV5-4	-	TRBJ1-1	TGTGCCAGCAGCTTGGGCGGAGCAAACACTGAAGCTTTCTTT	CASSLGGANTEAFF
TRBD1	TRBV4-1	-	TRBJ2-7	TGCGCCAGCAGGAAGGACAGGGCCCTTGGAGAGCAGTACTTC	CASRKDRALGEQYF
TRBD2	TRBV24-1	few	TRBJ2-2	TGTGCCACCAGTGACGGCTCCCCGACTAGCGGGAAGGGGTCGGGCACCGGGGAGCTGTTTTTT	CATSDGSPTSGKGSGTGELFF
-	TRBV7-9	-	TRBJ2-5	TGTGCCAGCAGCTTAAGGCTAGCGCTTGAGACCCAGTACTTC	CASSLRLALETQYF
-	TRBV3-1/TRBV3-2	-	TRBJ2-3	TGTGCCAGCAGCCAAATCGGAGCAGAAGTGGATACGCAGTATTTT	CASSQIGAEVDTQYF
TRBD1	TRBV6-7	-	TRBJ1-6	TGTGCCAGCAGGGATACAGGGGGCAAATCACCCCTCCACTTT	CASRDTGGKSPLHF
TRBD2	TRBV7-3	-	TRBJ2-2	TGTGCCAGCAGCTCCCGGACTAGCTTACGCACCGGGGAGCTGTTTTTT	CASSSRTSLRTGELFF
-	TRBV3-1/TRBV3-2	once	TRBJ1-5	TGTGCCAGCAGCCGAGAAAATATACCGGGGAGGGGCGATCAGCCCCAGCATTTT	CASSRENIPGRGDQPQHF
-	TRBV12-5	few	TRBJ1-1	TGTGCTAGTGAATTAAGGGTCGGGGCTGAAGCTTTCTTT	CASELRVGAEAFF
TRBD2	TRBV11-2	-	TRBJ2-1	TGTGCCAGCAGCCCCGGGGCGGGGGGTTACAATGAGCAGTTCTTC	CASSPGAGGYNEQFF
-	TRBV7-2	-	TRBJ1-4	TGTGCCAGCAGCGAAGTAGGGGGATCTAATGAAAAACTGTTTTTT	CASSEVGGSNEKLFF
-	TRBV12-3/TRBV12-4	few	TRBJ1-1	TGTGCCAGCAGTTTACAGGTCTCTTTAGCTTTCTTT	CASSLQVSLAFF
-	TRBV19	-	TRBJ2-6	TGTGCCAGTAGTATAGTTACAGGTTTTAATGGGGCCAACGTCCTGACTTTC	CASSIVTGFNGANVLTF
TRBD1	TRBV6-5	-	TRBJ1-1	TGTGCCAGCAGCCGAGAGACAGGGCGGGCAGCTTTCTTT	CASSRETGRAAFF
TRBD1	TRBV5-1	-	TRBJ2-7	TGCGCCAGCAGCCCCGACAGGGTAGGCGAGCAGTACTTC	CASSPDRVGEQYF
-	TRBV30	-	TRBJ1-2	TGTGCCTGGAGTAGGGGTGTTAGCTACACCTTC	CAWSRGVSYTF
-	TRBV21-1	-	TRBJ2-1	TGTGCCAGCAGCAATGGTACAGGGCTAGCCCATAGCCGAAATGAGCAGTTCTTC	CASSNGTGLAHSRNEQFF
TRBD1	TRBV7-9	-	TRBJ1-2	TGTGCCAGCAGCATAGCCGGACAGGCGAGCTCCTATGGCTACACCTTC	CASSIAGQASSYGYTF
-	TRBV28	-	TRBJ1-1	TGTGCCAGCAGTCTCGATACAGGGTTGGGAACTGAAGCTTTCTTT	CASSLDTGLGTEAFF
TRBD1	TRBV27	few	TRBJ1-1	TGTGCCAGCAGTTCGGAAGCCGGGACAGGATTACAATTGAACACTGAAGCTTTCTTT	CASSSEAGTGLQLNTEAFF
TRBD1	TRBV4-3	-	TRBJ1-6	TGCGCCAGCAGCCATCCAGGGGGTAGCTCACCCCTCCACTTT	CASSHPGGSSPLHF
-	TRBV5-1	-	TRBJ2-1	TGCGCCAGCAGCTTGGCCGGCGGGTCGTCCTACAATGAGCAGTTCTTC	CASSLAGGSSYNEQFF
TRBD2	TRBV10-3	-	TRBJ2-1	TGTGCCATCAGTCCCGTTGGAGCGGGGAGTTACAATGAGCAGTTCTTC	CAISPVGAGSYNEQFF
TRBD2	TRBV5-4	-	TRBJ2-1	TGTGCCAGCAGCAAGGACGGGACTAGCGAGTACAATGAGCAGTTCTTC	CASSKDGTSEYNEQFF
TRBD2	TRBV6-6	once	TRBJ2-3	TGTGCCAGCGGACCGGGACTAGCGGGGGGAACGGGGTATTTT	CASGPGLAGGTGYF
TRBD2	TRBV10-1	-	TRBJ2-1	TGCGCCAGCAGTAGGGGACTAGCGGGGGGTGAGCAGTTCTTC	CASSRGLAGGEQFF
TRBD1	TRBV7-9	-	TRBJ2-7	TGTGCCAGCAGCCAGGGACAGGGTCAGCAGTACTTC	CASSQGQGQQYF
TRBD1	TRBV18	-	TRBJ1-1	TGTGCCAGCTCATCAAACAGGGGGAGCACTGAAGCTTTCTTT	CASSSNRGSTEAFF
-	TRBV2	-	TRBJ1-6	TGTGCCTCAGGGGCCCTTTCGGATTCACCCCTCCACTTT	CASGALSDSPLHF
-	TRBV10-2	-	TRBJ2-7	TGCGCCAGCAGTGAGTTAGGATTGGGGGCTTCCTACGAGCAGTACTTC	CASSELGLGASYEQYF